This TCR beta chain emerged from a study of T cell responses to AZD1222 COVID-19 vaccine. General study points: Vaccination with two AZD1222 doses was followed by a rise in Spike-specific TCR breadth and depth. Nearly half of the spike-specific TCRs reportedly recognize variant regions that carry no mutations.

As to this clone: What it recognizes is unknown.

Method: immunoSEQ multiplex PCR; TCRdb's copy keeps in-frame clones and lacks some. The sample yields some 150,000 clones, 70% to 90% seen once. The CDR3 length is 14 residues. Here the sequenced sample was peripheral blood, taken 28 days after the second dose of the MenACWY control vaccine. The receptor comes from an adult who received the MenACWY meningococcal vaccine as a control. The chain links TRBV21-1 to TRBJ1-6. TRBV21-1 is listed as a pseudogene. DNA for the CDR3: TGTGCCAGCAGCAGCCGGGGGAGTTATTCACCCCTCCACTTT. This encodes CASSSRGSYSPLHF.